Reported below is one T cell receptor beta chain. Irradiated, violet-dye-labeled stimulator cells, about 200,000 in number, were plated with about 200,000 CFSE-labeled responder cells. Upon completion of the reaction, proliferating CFSE-low responders, both CD3+CD4+ and CD3+CD8+, were sorted. The germline V gene has CDR1 ENHRY and CDR2 SYGVKD. Unmatched junction bases numbered 3, after V lost 6 bases and J lost 2 bases. The CDR3 consists of 14 residues. This sample was taken from a study of graft-versus-host responses after intestinal transplantation. Using immunoSEQ multiplex PCR, the repertoire was profiled, and TCRdb retains in-frame clones only, with some absent. The data show thousands of clones, with around 31% seen just once and 31% held by the top ten. General study findings and limits: Ileal or blood samples showed some GvH clones first, and such clones were also found in recipient marrow. Patients with graft-donor T cell macrochimerism had high graft-versus-host to host-versus-graft clonal ratios in allografts.

The chain carries TRBV10-3 and TRBJ2-7; 11 bases match TRBD1. Sequenced here: alloreactive CD8+ T cells from a mixed lymphocyte reaction culture, sampled before intestinal transplant. Subset specified: CFSE-low proliferating T cells sorted from roughly 6-day pre-transplant mixed lymphocyte reaction (GvH or HvG direction). The clonotype was recovered from a human patient who received an intestinal transplant. The CDR3 DNA follows: TGTGCCATCAGCTGGACAGGGGGCCCCTACGAGCAGTACTTC. Its translation is CAISWTGGPYEQYF.